These 6 T cell receptor beta chains share one sample of origin, sequenced in a study of identical twins. From the 5' RACE reads, TCRdb called clonotypes with MiXCR, one entry per CDR3 protein. This table holds around 1.7 million distinct CDR3 sequences, around 33% found once. Input material: cord blood. The receptors come from a newborn girl in good health.

Worth noting for this clonotype: Germline is not matched at one junction end, which may reflect a read error. The V call is TRBV29-1, the J call TRBJ2-3; D is ambiguous. CDR1 and CDR2 (germline): SQVTM, ANQGSEA. This CDR3 comprises 13 residues. This CDR3 reads CSVWVRVTDTRYF. The DNA for the CDR3 is TGCAGCGTTTGGGTCCGGGTCACAGATACGCGGTATTTT.

This clonotype showed up many times. This sequence joins TRBV6-6 and TRBJ2-5, with TRBD2 matching over 11 bases. Germline-derived CDR1 and CDR2 are MNHNY and SVGAGI (reference sequence). The trim removed 5 bases at V and 1 base at J, leaving 6 bases unmatched. The CDR3 contains 16 residues. The CDR3 spells CASSRRLAGIQETQYF. Written as DNA, the CDR3 is TGTGCCAGCAGTCGAAGACTAGCGGGGATCCAAGAGACCCAGTACTTC.

This clonotype was counted only a few times. This rearrangement joins TRBV5-1 to TRBJ2-7; D is uncertain. The CDR3 is 16 residues long. Trimming removed 4 bases at V and 1 base at J, with 18 bases between. CDR1 is SGHRS and CDR2 is YFSETQ in the germline V gene. CDR3 in amino acids: CASSRGRPIRSYEQYF. The CDR3 DNA follows: TGCGCCAGCAGCCGTGGACGACCCATACGATCCTACGAGCAGTACTTC.

The chain links TRBV29-1 to TRBJ2-1, with 9 positions matching TRBD1. Near its end, the DNA agrees better with TRBJ2-7, so the J call may be wrong. The germline CDR1 and CDR2 sequences are SQVTM and ANQGSEA. This CDR3 region has 17 residues. CDR3 DNA: TGCAGCGTTGAGTGGGGGATGAGGACAGGGGCTTACAATGAGCAGTACTTC. This codes for CSVEWGMRTGAYNEQYF.

The chain uses TRBV6-1 and TRBJ1-5; 7 positions agree with TRBD1. Looked up from germline, CDR1 is MNHNS and CDR2 is SASEGT. V was clipped by 6 bases and J by 6 bases; unmatched bases: 11. There are 15 residues in the CDR3. CDR3 coding DNA: TGTGCCAGCAGGGCTACAGGGGTGAACGGTCAGCCCCAGCATTTT. Translation: CASRATGVNGQPQHF.

This clonotype was seen more than once but under ten times. V usage is TRBV5-1 and J usage is TRBJ2-1; TRBD1 matches 8 bases. After removal of 5 bases from V and 5 bases from J, the junction contained 3 bases not matched to a gene. Germline V gives CDR1 SGHRS, CDR2 YFSETQ. The CDR3 length is 13 residues. The chain's CDR3 is CASRTGDHNEQFF. Here the CDR3 DNA reads TGCGCCAGCAGGACAGGGGACCACAATGAGCAGTTCTTC.